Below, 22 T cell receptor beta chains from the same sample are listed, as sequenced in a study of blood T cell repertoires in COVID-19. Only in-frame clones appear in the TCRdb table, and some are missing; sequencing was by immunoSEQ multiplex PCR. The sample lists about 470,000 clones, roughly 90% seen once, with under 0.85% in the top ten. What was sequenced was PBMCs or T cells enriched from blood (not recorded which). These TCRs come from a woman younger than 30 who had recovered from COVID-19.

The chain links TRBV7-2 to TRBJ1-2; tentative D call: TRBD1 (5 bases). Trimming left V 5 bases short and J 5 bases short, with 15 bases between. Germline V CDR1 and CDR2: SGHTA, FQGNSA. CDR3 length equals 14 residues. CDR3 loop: CASSRSGLQYGYTF. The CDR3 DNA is TGTGCCAGCAGCCGGTCGGGACTCCAATATGGCTACACCTTC.

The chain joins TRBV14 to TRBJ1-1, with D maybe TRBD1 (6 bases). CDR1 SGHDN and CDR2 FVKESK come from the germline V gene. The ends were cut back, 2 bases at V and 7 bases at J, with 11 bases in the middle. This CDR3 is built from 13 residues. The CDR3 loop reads CASSQRTVNEAFF. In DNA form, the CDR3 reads TGTGCCAGCAGCCAACGGACAGTCAATGAAGCTTTCTTT.

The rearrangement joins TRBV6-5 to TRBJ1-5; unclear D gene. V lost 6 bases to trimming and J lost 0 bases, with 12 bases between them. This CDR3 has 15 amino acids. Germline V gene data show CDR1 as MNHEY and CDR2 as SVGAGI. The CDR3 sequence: CASRKEDYSNQPQHF. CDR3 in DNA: TGTGCCAGCAGGAAGGAGGACTATAGCAATCAGCCCCAGCATTTT.

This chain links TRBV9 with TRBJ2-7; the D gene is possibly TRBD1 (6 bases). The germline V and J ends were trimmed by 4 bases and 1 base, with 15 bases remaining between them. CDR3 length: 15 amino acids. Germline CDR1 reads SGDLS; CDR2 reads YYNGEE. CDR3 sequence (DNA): TGTGCCAGCAGCTCGACAATCACAGGGTCCTACGAGCAGTACTTC. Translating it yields CASSSTITGSYEQYF.

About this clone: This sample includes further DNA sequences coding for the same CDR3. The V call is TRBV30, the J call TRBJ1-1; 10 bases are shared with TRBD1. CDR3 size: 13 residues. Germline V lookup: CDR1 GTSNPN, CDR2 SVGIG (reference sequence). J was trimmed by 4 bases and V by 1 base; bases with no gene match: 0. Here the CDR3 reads CAWSGDRGTEAFF. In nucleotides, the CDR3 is TGTGCCTGGAGTGGGGACAGGGGCACTGAAGCTTTCTTT. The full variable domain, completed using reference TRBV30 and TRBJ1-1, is SQTIHQWPATLVQPVGSPLSLECTVEGTSNPNLYWYRQAAGRGLQLLFYSVGIGQISSEVPQNLSASRPQDRQFILSSKKLLLSDSGFYLCAWSGDRGTEAFFGQGTRLTVV.

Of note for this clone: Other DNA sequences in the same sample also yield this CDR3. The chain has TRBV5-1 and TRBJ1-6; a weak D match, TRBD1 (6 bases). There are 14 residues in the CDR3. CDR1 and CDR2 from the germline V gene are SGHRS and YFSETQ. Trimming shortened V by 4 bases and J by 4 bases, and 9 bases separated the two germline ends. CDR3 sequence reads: CASSLDSYNSPLHF. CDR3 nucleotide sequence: TGCGCCAGCAGCCTGGACAGTTATAATTCACCCCTCCACTTT.

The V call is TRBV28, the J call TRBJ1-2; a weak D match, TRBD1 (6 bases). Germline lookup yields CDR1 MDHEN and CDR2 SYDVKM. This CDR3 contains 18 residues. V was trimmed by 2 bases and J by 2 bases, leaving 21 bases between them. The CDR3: CASSLLGGGGQANYGYTF. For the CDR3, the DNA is TGTGCCAGCAGTTTACTCGGGGGAGGGGGGCAGGCCAACTATGGCTACACCTTC.

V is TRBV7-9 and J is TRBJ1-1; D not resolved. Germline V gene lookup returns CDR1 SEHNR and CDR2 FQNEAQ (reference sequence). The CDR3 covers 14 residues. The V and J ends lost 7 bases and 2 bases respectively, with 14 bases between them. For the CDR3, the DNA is TGTGCCAGCAACGAGGTGACGGTCAACACTGAAGCTTTCTTT. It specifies CASNEVTVNTEAFF.

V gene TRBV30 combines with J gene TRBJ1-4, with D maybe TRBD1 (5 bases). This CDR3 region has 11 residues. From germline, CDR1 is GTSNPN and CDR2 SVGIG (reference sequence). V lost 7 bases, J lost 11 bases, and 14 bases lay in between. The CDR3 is CAFRGGEKLFF. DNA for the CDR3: TGTGCCTTCCGGGGGGGGGAGAAACTGTTTTTT.

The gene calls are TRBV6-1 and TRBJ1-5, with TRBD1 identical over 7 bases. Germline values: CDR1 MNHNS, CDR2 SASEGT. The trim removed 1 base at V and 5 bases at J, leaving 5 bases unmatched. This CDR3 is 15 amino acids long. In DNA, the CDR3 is TGTGCCAGCAGTGAAGTTGGGGACAGTGATCAGCCCCAGCATTTT. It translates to CASSEVGDSDQPQHF.

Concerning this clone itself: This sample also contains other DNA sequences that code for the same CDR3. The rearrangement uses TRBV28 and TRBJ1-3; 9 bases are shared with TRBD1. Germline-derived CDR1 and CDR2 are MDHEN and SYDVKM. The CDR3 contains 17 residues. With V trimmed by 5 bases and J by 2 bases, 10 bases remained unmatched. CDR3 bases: TGTGCCAGCAGTCTCCCCGGGACAGGGATTACTGGAAACACCATATATTTT. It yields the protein CASSLPGTGITGNTIYF.

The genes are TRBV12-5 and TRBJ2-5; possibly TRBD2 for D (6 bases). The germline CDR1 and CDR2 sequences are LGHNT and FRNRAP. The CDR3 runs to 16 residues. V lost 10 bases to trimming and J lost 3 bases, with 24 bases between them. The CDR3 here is CAIMKSRHGGKETQYF. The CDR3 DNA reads TGTGCTATCATGAAATCAAGACACGGGGGAAAAGAGACCCAGTACTTC.

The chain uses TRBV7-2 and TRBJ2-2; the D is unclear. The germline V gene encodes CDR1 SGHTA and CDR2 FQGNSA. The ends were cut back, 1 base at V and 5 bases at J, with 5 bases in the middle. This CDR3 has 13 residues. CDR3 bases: TGTGCCAGCAGCTTAGAGCATACCGGGGAGCTGTTTTTT. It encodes CASSLEHTGELFF.

The CDR3 DNA reads TGTGCCAGCAGCCCTACCGGGACAGAGGATGAAAAACTGTTTTTT. It is translated as CASSPTGTEDEKLFF. The chain employs TRBV5-8 and TRBJ1-4; 7 nucleotides align to TRBD1. CDR1 is SGHTS, CDR2 YDEGEE, per germline. With 4 bases clipped from V and 6 bases from J, the junction kept 9 bases outside the gene matches. The CDR3 extends over 15 amino acids. The full variable domain, its missing parts supplied by reference TRBV5-8 and TRBJ1-4, is EAGVTQSPTHLIKTRGQQATLRCSPISGHTSVYWYQQALGLGLQFLLWYDEGEERNRGNFPPRFSGRQFPNYSSELNVNALELEDSALYLCASSPTGTEDEKLFFGSGTQLSVL.

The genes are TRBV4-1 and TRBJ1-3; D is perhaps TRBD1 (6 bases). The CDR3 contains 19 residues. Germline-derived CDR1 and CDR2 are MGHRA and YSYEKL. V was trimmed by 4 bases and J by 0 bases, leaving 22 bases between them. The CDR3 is CASSPTRTAILSSGNTIYF. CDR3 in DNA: TGCGCCAGCAGCCCAACCCGGACAGCGATCCTTTCCTCTGGAAACACCATATATTTT.

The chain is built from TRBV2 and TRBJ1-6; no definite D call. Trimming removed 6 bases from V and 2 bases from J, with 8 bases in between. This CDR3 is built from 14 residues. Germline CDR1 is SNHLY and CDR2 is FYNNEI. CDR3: CASRTKPYNSPLHF. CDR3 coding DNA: TGTGCCAGCAGGACAAAGCCCTATAATTCACCCCTCCACTTT.

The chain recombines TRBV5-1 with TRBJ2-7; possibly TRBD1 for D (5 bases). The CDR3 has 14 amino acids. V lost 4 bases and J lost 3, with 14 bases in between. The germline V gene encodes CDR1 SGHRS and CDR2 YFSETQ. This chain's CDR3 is CASSEDIGRYEQYF. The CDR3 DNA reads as TGCGCCAGCAGCGAGGACATAGGTCGCTACGAGCAGTACTTC.

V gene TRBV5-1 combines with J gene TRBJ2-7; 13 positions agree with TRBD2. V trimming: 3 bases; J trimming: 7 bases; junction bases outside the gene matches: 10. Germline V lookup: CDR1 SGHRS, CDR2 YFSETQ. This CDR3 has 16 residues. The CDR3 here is CASSSGLAGAPGEQYF. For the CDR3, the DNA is TGCGCCAGCAGCTCCGGACTAGCGGGGGCCCCAGGGGAGCAGTACTTC.

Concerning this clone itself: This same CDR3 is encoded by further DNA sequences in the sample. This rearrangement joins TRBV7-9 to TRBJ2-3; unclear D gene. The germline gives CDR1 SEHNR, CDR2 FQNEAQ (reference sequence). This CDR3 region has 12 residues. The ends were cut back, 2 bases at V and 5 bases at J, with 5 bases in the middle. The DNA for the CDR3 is TGTGCCAGCAGCTTACTAAGAGATACGCAGTATTTT. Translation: CASSLLRDTQYF.

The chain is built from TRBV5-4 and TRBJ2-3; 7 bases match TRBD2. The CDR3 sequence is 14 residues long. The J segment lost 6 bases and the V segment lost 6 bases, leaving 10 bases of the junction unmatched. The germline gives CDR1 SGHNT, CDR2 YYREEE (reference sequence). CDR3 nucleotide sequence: TGTGCCAGCACCGAGCGGGGTCCGACGGATACGCAGTATTTT. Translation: CASTERGPTDTQYF.

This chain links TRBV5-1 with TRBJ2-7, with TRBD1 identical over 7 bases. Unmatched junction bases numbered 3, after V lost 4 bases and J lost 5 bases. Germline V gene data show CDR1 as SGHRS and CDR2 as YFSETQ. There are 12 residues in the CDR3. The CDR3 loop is CASSSDRDEQYF. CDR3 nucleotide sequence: TGCGCCAGCAGCAGTGACAGGGACGAGCAGTACTTC.

CDR3 nucleotides: TGTGCCAGGTCCTACAGGGTCTTAGGGAATCAGCCCCAGCATTTT. Its translation is CARSYRVLGNQPQHF. The chain links TRBV27 to TRBJ1-5; TRBD1 is a possible D gene (6 bases). This CDR3 spans 15 amino acids. Germline V gene lookup returns CDR1 MNHEY and CDR2 SMNVEV (reference sequence). The germline V and J ends were trimmed by 9 bases and 4 bases, with 19 bases remaining between them.